One TCR beta chain is described in this entry. What it binds is unknown. V lost 5 bases and J lost 6, with 17 bases in between. Germline V gene sequence: CDR1 SGHVS, CDR2 FNYEAQ. The length of the CDR3 is 15 residues. These data belong to a study of beta chain features in type 1 diabetes. Study-level points and caveats: In the patient group, naive, central memory and Treg TCRB repertoires seemed more alike than in the healthy donor group. Lower insertion and higher deletion counts appeared at VDJ junctions in type 1 diabetes patients.

Stem cell-like memory, regulatory, central memory and naive CD4+ cells were sorted via CD45RO/CCR7/CD25/CD127/CD95/CD27. As every portion of the isolated RNA was reverse transcribed, the sequencing read expressed TCRB transcripts. Only in-frame clones appear in the TCRdb table, and some are missing; sequencing was by immunoSEQ multiplex PCR. The sample lists about 16,000 clones; 45% to 55% were seen once. Source material: stem cell memory CD4+ T cells from blood. This clonotype originated in a woman between 18 and 29 years old in good health. The V call is TRBV7-6, the J call TRBJ2-1; unclear D gene. As DNA, the CDR3 is TGTGCCAGCAGCCCTCCGCGTCAGGTGGGCAATGAGCAGTTCTTC. Amino acid sequence: CASSPPRQVGNEQFF.